Here is one T cell receptor beta chain with its context. Its antigen is currently unknown. The CDR3 totals 14 residues. V lost 6 bases to trimming and J lost 1 base; unmatched junction nucleotides: 5. Germline CDR1 reads SEHNR; CDR2 reads FQNEAQ (reference sequence). This sample is part of a study of T cells after yellow fever vaccination. Study results and caveats: Within FACS-sorted repertoires, abundant clonotypes contaminating from the bulk population could be present.

From the 5' RACE reads, TCRdb called clonotypes with MiXCR, one entry per CDR3 protein. The repertoire holds 250,000 to 300,000 distinct CDR3 sequences, 13% seen once, with around 0.49% in the top ten. The chain links TRBV7-9 to TRBJ2-5; 7 positions match TRBD2. Material: CD4+ T cells sorted from PBMCs, obtained 45 days after the yellow fever booster vaccination. This receptor was obtained from a man aged 25-40 years who received the YFV17D yellow fever vaccine. The CDR3 loop is CASSFSGGQETQYF. The CDR3, as DNA: TGTGCCAGCAGTTTCTCGGGGGGCCAAGAGACCCAGTACTTC.